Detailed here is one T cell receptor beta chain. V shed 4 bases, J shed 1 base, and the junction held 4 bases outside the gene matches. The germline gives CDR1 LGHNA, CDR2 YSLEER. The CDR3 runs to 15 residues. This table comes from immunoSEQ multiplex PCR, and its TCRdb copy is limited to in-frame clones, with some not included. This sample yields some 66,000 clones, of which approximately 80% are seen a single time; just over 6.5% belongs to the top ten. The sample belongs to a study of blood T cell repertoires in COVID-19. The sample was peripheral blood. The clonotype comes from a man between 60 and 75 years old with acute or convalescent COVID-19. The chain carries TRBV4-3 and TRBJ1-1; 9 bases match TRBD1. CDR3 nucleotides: TGCGCCAGCAGCCCAACGGGACAGGGGAACACTGAAGCTTTCTTT. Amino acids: CASSPTGQGNTEAFF.